The rows below give T cell receptor beta chains drawn from one sample of a study of response to subunit inactivated influenza vaccine. TCRdb reanalysed the RT-PCR reads using MiXCR and keeps one entry per CDR3 protein. The repertoire holds hundreds of thousands of distinct CDR3 sequences, with 13% as singletons. Sequencing was performed on PBMCs from blood, taken 45 days after vaccination. All receptors come from a man aged 45-65 years who received an inactivated influenza vaccine. The CDR3 runs from the conserved cysteine through the conserved F or W. A D gene is named only where the DNA matches it firmly. Clone size appears in some rows only: once, few, many, or a class for an expanded clone.

d_gene | j_gene | v_gene | abundance | CDR3nt | CDR3aa
TRBD1 | TRBJ2-3 | TRBV20-1 | many | TGCAGTGCTTATCTCGGGACAGGCACAGATACGCAGTATTTT | CSAYLGTGTDTQYF
TRBD2 | TRBJ2-3 | TRBV10-3 | few | TGTGCCATCAGCCCCGGGACTAGCGGACTCCCTTTTGCAGATACGCAGTATTTT | CAISPGTSGLPFADTQYF
. | TRBJ1-1 | TRBV19 | . | TGTGCCAGCACAACGGGAAACACTGAAGCTTTCTTT | CASTTGNTEAFF
TRBD2 | TRBJ2-1 | TRBV29-1 | . | TGCAGCGTTGAGCGGGCCCCTTGGGGGGGGCAGTTCTTC | CSVERAPWGGQFF
TRBD1 | TRBJ1-2 | TRBV27 | . | TGTGCCAGCAGTATCTCGGGACAGGGGACCTACACCTTC | CASSISGQGTYTF
. | TRBJ1-2 | TRBV20-1 | . | TGCAGTGCTCCCACCAACAGGAACTATGGCTACACCTTC | CSAPTNRNYGYTF
. | TRBJ2-1 | TRBV6-6 | many | TGTGCCAGCAGTGGGGGGCAATACAATGAGCAGTTCTTC | CASSGGQYNEQFF
TRBD1 | TRBJ2-2 | TRBV9 | few | TGTGCCAGCAGCCAAACAGGGGGCACCGGGGAGCTGTTTTTT | CASSQTGGTGELFF
. | TRBJ1-2 | TRBV6-1 | few | TGTGCCAGTAGTGAGGGATCCTATGGCTACACCTTC | CASSEGSYGYTF
. | TRBJ1-4 | TRBV4-2 | . | TGTGCCAGCAGCCCGGGGACCAGAACGTGGGAAAAACTGTTTTTT | CASSPGTRTWEKLFF
TRBD1 | TRBJ2-1 | TRBV24-1 | . | TGTGCCACCAGTGACTTTCCGGGACAGGGCCCCTACAATGAGCAGTTCTTC | CATSDFPGQGPYNEQFF
. | TRBJ2-6 | TRBV20-1 | few | TGCAGTGCTAGGGTATTTTCAGGCTACTCTGGGGCCAACGTCCTGACTTTC | CSARVFSGYSGANVLTF
. | TRBJ2-3 | TRBV13 | . | TGTGCCAGCAGCTCCAGAGGGGACCTGAGAACAGATACGCAGTATTTT | CASSSRGDLRTDTQYF
. | TRBJ2-4 | TRBV6-2/TRBV6-3 | few | TGTGCCAGCAGCCCTACCCGGGGGAGATTAGCCAAAAACATTCAGTACTTC | CASSPTRGRLAKNIQYF
. | TRBJ2-3 | TRBV4-3 | many | TGCGCCAGCAGCCAAGATCTGGGGGAGCAAGATACGCAGTATTTT | CASSQDLGEQDTQYF
TRBD1 | TRBJ2-1 | TRBV7-6 | many | TGTGCCAGCAGCCTGGGACAGGGATCGAACAATGAGCAGTTCTTC | CASSLGQGSNNEQFF
TRBD1 | TRBJ2-2 | TRBV6-2/TRBV6-3 | few | TGTGCCAGCAGCTTTACGGGACAGCCTGAGAACACCGGGGAGCTGTTTTTT | CASSFTGQPENTGELFF
. | TRBJ2-7 | TRBV11-2 | few | TGTGCCAGCAGCTTAGTTTGGGCCGGGACTGGCTCCTACGAGCAGTACTTC | CASSLVWAGTGSYEQYF
. | TRBJ1-3 | TRBV20-1 | few | TGCAGTGCTAGGACTCCTGGGGACACCATATATTTT | CSARTPGDTIYF
TRBD2 | TRBJ2-5 | TRBV20-1 | few | TGCAGTGCGAGCCTAGCGGGGGACCAAGAGACCCAGTACTTC | CSASLAGDQETQYF
. | TRBJ2-5 | TRBV5-1 | few | TGCGCCAGCAGCTTGGGTAATAGCAATGTGGAGACCCAGTACTTC | CASSLGNSNVETQYF
. | TRBJ2-6 | TRBV6-5 | many | TGTGCCAGCAGTTACTCGTTTACACGAGTTTCTGGGGCCAACGTCCTGACTTTC | CASSYSFTRVSGANVLTF
. | TRBJ2-4 | TRBV28 | few | TGTGCCAGCAGTTTAGGTGGGCGCCGGGGGCCAGCCAAAAACATTCAGTACTTC | CASSLGGRRGPAKNIQYF
TRBD1 | TRBJ2-6 | TRBV12-3/TRBV12-4 | few | TGTGCCAGCAGTTTAGGGACAGGGGGCCCTGGGGCCAACGTCCTGACTTTC | CASSLGTGGPGANVLTF
. | TRBJ1-1 | TRBV29-1 | few | TGCAGCGTTGAAAAGGGTCTGAACACTGAAGCTTTCTTT | CSVEKGLNTEAFF
TRBD1 | TRBJ1-3 | TRBV20-1 | many | TGCAGTGCTAGCCGGGACAGGGACAACTCTGGAAACACCATATATTTT | CSASRDRDNSGNTIYF
. | TRBJ2-3 | TRBV5-1 | many | TGCGCCAGCAGCAGAGGACAGTCCAGCACAGATACGCAGTATTTT | CASSRGQSSTDTQYF
. | TRBJ2-7 | TRBV18 | few | TGTGCCAGCTCACCACCGACGCGCGAGCAGTACTTC | CASSPPTREQYF
TRBD1 | TRBJ1-1 | TRBV7-9 | . | TGTGCCAGCGCCCCGGGACAGGGGAACACTGAAGCTTTCTTT | CASAPGQGNTEAFF
. | TRBJ2-4 | TRBV6-2/TRBV6-3 | . | TGTGCCAGCAGTTACTCAGGGGCGGGAGCCAAAAACATTCAGTACTTC | CASSYSGAGAKNIQYF
. | TRBJ2-2 | TRBV7-2 | few | TGTGCCAGCAGCTTAGCGTTGGGGTCGAACACCGGGGAGCTGTTTTTT | CASSLALGSNTGELFF
TRBD1 | TRBJ2-3 | TRBV5-1 | few | TGCGCCAGCAGCTTCCACCCAGGGGGAGTCACAGATACGCAGTATTTT | CASSFHPGGVTDTQYF
. | TRBJ2-6 | TRBV5-1 | many | TGCGCCAGCAGCATGGATGTCTCTGGGGCCAACGTCCTGACTTTC | CASSMDVSGANVLTF
TRBD1 | TRBJ2-1 | TRBV7-2 | . | TGTGCCAGCAGCGTAGAGGGGGCGCGATACAATGAGCAGTTCTTC | CASSVEGARYNEQFF
. | TRBJ2-7 | TRBV14 | . | TGTGCCAGCAGCCAAGCCCTGACTAGTTGGTCCTACGAGCAGTACTTC | CASSQALTSWSYEQYF
. | TRBJ2-7 | TRBV27 | . | TGTGCCAGCAGTCTAAGGGGTTCTTGGGAGCAGTACTTC | CASSLRGSWEQYF
TRBD2 | TRBJ2-1 | TRBV13 | . | TGTGCCTTCAGTAGGCGCCTAGCGGGAAAGGGCTCCTACAATGAGCAGTTCTTC | CAFSRRLAGKGSYNEQFF
TRBD1 | TRBJ2-2 | TRBV2 | . | TGTGCCAGCACTAAGGGACAGGGGGCTTTAACCGGGGAGCTGTTTTTT | CASTKGQGALTGELFF
. | TRBJ2-5 | TRBV12-3/TRBV12-4 | few | TGTGCCAGCACCCGCCGGGACTTCTATAAGGAGACCCAGTACTTC | CASTRRDFYKETQYF
. | TRBJ2-1 | TRBV19 | . | TGTGCCAGTATCCAGGGACCCCGCCTGTTCTTC | CASIQGPRLFF
. | TRBJ1-4 | TRBV6-2/TRBV6-3 | . | TGTGCCAGCAGTTACGTGCGGAATGAAAAACTGTTTTTT | CASSYVRNEKLFF
. | TRBJ2-7 | TRBV12-3/TRBV12-4 | many | TGTGCCAGCAGTAACAGCGCGCTCTACGAGCAGTACTTC | CASSNSALYEQYF
TRBD2 | TRBJ2-3 | TRBV12-3/TRBV12-4 | . | TGTGCCAGCACCCTGACTAGCGGGGTGGCAGATACGCAGTATTTT | CASTLTSGVADTQYF
. | TRBJ1-1 | TRBV21-1 | few | TGTGCCAGCAGCAAAGCTCGGGAGAACACTGAAGCTTTCTTT | CASSKARENTEAFF
TRBD1 | TRBJ1-3 | TRBV20-1 | . | TGCAGTGCTAGAGATAAGGGGGCCCTAGGAAACACCATATATTTT | CSARDKGALGNTIYF
. | TRBJ1-3 | TRBV7-2 | . | TGTGCCAGCAGCTTAGCCCCCTCTGCTTTGGACACCATATATTTT | CASSLAPSALDTIYF
. | TRBJ2-7 | TRBV5-1 | many | TGCGCCAGCAGTCTCTCTCCCGGAACCTACGAGCAGTACTTC | CASSLSPGTYEQYF
. | TRBJ1-2 | TRBV6-1 | . | TGTGCCAGCAGTGAAAGCCTGTACTATGGCTACACCTTC | CASSESLYYGYTF
. | TRBJ2-7 | TRBV6-5 | . | TGTGCCAGCAGTTATGACAGCCCCGTTCTCTCTGTGCAGTACTTC | CASSYDSPVLSVQYF